These T cell receptor beta chains were read from a single sample in a study of T cells in tumors after PD-1 blockade. Repertoires were generated with immunoSEQ multiplex PCR, while TCRdb's copy carries only in-frame clones and drops some. Of roughly 50,000 clones in the sample, approximately 75% are singletons; the top ten hold 16%. The starting material was PBMCs, obtained before anti-PD-1 treatment. The receptors derive from a human donor with basal cell carcinoma. CDR3s include the opening cysteine and the closing phenylalanine or tryptophan. Each record gives: J gene, V gene, CDR3 protein.

>TRBJ1-2|TRBV24-1
CATSDFGRGQSGYTF
>TRBJ2-5|TRBV5-5
CASSLADSRWETQYF
>TRBJ1-1|TRBV27
CASAVRRGGTEAFF
>TRBJ1-5|TRBV27
CASSLRRGTKGNQPQHF
>TRBJ2-7|TRBV15
CATSRDQGYEQYF
>TRBJ1-1|TRBV14
CASSRTGFSYAEAFF
>TRBJ2-1|TRBV20-1
CSASRLAGIINEQFF
>TRBJ1-3|TRBV4-1
CASSQAGGEGNTIYF
>TRBJ1-2|TRBV19
CASSARQGDYGYTF
>TRBJ2-5|TRBV5-1
CASSPQGRGETQYF
>TRBJ2-7|TRBV18
CASSPYRDNYEQYF
>TRBJ2-2|TRBV10-2
CANRDRDTGELFF
>TRBJ2-2|TRBV10-1
CASSPGLNLANTGELFF